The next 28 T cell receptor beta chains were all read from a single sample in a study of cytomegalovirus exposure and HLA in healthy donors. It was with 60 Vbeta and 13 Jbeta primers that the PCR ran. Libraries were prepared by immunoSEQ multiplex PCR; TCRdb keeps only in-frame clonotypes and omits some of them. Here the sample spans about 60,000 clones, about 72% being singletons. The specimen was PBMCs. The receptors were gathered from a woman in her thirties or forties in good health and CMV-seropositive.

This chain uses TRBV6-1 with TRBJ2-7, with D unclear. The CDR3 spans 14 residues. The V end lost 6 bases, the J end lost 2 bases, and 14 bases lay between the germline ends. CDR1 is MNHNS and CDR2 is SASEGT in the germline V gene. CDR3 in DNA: TGTGCCAGCAGATCCGGAGAAAAACCCTACGAGCAGTACTTC. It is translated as CASRSGEKPYEQYF.

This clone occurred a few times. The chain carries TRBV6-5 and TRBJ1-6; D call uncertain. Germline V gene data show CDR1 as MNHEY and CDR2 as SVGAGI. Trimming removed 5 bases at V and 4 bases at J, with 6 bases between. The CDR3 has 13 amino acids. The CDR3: CASSPQYNSPLHF. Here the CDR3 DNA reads TGTGCCAGCAGTCCACAATATAATTCACCCCTCCACTTT.

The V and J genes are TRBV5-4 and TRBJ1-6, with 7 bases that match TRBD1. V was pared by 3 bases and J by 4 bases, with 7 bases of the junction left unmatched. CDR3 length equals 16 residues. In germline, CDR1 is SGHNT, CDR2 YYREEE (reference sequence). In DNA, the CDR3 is TGTGCCAGCAGCTCCGGGACAGCTTCTTATAATTCACCCCTCCACTTT. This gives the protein CASSSGTASYNSPLHF.

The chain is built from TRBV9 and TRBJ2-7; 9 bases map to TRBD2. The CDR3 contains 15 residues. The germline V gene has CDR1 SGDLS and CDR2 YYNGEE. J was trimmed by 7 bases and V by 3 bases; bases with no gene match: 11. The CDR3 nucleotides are TGTGCCAGCAGCGAAACCGGGACTAGCTTTTCGGAGCAGTACTTC. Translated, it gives CASSETGTSFSEQYF.

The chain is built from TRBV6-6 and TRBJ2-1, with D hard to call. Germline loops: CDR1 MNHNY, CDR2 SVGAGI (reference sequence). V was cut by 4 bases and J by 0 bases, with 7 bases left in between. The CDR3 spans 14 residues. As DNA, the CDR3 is TGTGCCAGCAGTTCCGTGAGCTCCTACAATGAGCAGTTCTTC. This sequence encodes CASSSVSSYNEQFF.

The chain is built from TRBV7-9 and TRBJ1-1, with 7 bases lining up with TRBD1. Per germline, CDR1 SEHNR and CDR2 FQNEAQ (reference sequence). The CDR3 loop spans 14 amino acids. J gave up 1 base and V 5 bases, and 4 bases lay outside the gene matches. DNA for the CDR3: TGTGCCAGCAGCGCACGGACAGGGAACACTGAAGCTTTCTTT. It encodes CASSARTGNTEAFF. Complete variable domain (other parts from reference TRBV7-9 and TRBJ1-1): DTGVSQNPRHKITKRGQNVTFRCDPISEHNRLYWYRQTLGQGPEFLTYFQNEAQLEKSRLLSDRFSAERPKGSFSTLEIQRTEQGDSAMYLCASSARTGNTEAFFGQGTRLTVV.

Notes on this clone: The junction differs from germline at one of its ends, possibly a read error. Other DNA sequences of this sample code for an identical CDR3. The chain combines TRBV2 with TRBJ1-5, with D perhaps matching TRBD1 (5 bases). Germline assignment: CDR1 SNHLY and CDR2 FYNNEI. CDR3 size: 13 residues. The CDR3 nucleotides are TGCGCCAGCAGTGAGGGTTGGGCAGGGAACCAGCATTTT. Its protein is CASSEGWAGNQHF.

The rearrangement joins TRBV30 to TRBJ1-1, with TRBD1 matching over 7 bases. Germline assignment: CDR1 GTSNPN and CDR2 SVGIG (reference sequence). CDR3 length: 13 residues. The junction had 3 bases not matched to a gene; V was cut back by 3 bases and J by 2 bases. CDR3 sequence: CAWRRQGNTEAFF. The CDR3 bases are TGTGCCTGGAGAAGACAGGGAAACACTGAAGCTTTCTTT.

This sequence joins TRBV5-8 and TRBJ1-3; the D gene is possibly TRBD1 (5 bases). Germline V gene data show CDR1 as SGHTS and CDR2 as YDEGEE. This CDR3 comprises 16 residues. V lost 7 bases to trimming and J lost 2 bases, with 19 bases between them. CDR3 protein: CASRYQRGVAGNTIYF. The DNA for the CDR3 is TGTGCCAGCCGCTATCAACGGGGGGTAGCTGGAAACACCATATATTTT. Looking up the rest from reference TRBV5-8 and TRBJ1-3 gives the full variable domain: EAGVTQSPTHLIKTRGQQATLRCSPISGHTSVYWYQQALGLGLQFLLWYDEGEERNRGNFPPRFSGRQFPNYSSELNVNALELEDSALYLCASRYQRGVAGNTIYFGEGSWLTVV.

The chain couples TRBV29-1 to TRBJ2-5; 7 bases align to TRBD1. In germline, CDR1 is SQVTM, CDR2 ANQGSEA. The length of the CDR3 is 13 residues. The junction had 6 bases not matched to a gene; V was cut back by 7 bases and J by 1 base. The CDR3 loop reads CSGRTGFQETQYF. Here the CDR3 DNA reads TGCAGCGGACGGACAGGCTTCCAAGAGACCCAGTACTTC.

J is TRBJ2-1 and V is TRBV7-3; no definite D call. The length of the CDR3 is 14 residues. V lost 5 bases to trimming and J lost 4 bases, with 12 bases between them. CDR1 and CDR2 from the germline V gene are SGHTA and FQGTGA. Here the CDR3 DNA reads TGTGCCAGCAGCCTGCGGAATTCTTACAATGAGCAGTTCTTC. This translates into CASSLRNSYNEQFF.

In DNA, the CDR3 is TGTGCCAGCTCACCACGGTCAGGGGAGGGCTATGGCTACACCTTC. It encodes CASSPRSGEGYGYTF. The genes are TRBV18 and TRBJ1-2; a possible D gene is TRBD1 (6 bases). CDR3 length equals 15 residues. Germline assignment: CDR1 KGHSH and CDR2 LQKENI. The V end was cut by 1 base, the J end by 4 bases, with 13 bases between.

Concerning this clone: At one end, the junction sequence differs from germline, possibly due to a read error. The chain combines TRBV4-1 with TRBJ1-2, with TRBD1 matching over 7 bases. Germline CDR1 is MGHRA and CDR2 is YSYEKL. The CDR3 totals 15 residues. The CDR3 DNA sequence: TGCGCCAGCGGCCAAGATAAGACAGGGACTCTTGGCTACACCTTC. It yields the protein CASGQDKTGTLGYTF.

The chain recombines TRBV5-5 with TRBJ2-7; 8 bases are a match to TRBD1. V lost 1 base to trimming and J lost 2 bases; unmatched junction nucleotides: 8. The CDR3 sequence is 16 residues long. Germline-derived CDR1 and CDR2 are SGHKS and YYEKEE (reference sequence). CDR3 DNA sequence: TGTGCCAGCAGCTTGCTCTTGAGACAGGGGCCCTACGAGCAGTACTTC. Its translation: CASSLLLRQGPYEQYF.

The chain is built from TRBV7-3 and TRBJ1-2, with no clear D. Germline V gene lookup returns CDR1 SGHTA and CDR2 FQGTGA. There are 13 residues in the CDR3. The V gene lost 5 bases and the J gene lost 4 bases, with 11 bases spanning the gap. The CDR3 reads CASSRQRSYGYTF. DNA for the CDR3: TGTGCCAGCAGCCGACAACGCAGCTATGGCTACACCTTC.

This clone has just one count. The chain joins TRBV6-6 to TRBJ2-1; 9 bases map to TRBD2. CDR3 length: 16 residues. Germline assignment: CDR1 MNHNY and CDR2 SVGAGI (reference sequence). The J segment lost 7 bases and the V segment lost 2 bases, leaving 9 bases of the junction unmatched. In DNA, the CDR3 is TGTGCCAGCAGTTACCAGATAGCGGGGGCCGGGAATGAGCAGTTCTTC. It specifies CASSYQIAGAGNEQFF.

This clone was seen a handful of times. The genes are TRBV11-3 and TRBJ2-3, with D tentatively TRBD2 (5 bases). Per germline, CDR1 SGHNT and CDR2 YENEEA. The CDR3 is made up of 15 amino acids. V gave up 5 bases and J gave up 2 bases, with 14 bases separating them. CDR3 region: CASSPSGGVTDTQYF. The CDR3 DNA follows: TGTGCCAGCAGCCCAAGCGGAGGAGTCACAGATACGCAGTATTTT.

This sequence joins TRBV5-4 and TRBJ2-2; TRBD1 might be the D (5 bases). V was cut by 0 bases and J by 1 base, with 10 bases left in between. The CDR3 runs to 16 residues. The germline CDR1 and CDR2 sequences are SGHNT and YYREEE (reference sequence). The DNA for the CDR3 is TGTGCCAGCAGCTTGGGCGGACATCAGAACACCGGGGAGCTGTTTTTT. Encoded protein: CASSLGGHQNTGELFF.

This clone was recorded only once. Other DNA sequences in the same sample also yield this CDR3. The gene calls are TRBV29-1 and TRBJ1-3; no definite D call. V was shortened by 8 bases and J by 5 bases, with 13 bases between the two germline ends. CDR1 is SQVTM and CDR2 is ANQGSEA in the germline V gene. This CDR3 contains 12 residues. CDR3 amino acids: CSSERGRNTIYF. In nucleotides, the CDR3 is TGCAGCTCCGAACGAGGTAGAAACACCATATATTTT.

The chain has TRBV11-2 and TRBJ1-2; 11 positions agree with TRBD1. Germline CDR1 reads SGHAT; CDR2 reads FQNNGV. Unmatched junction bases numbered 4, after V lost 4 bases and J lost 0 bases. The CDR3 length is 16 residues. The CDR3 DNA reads TGTGCCAGCAGCTCCGGACAGGGGGCTACTAACTATGGCTACACCTTC. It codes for CASSSGQGATNYGYTF.

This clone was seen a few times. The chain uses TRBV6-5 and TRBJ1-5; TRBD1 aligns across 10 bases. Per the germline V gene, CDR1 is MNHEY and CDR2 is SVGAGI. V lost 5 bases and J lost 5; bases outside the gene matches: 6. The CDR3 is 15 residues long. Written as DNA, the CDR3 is TGTGCCAGCAGTGGTCGGGGACAGGGGTATCAGCCCCAGCATTTT. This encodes CASSGRGQGYQPQHF.

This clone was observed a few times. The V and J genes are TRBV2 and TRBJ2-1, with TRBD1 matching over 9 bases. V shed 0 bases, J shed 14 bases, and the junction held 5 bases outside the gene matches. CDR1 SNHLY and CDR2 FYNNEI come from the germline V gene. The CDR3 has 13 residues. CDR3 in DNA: TGTGCCAGCAGTGAAGCGCGGACAGGGGTGAAGTTCTTC. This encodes CASSEARTGVKFF.

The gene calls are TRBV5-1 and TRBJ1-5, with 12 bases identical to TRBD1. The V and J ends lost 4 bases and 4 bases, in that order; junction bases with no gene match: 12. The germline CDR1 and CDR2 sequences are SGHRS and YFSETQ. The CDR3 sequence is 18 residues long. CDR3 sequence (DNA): TGCGCCAGCAGCCTACCGGGACAGGGGGCGGGGGAGAATCAGCCCCAGCATTTT. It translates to CASSLPGQGAGENQPQHF.

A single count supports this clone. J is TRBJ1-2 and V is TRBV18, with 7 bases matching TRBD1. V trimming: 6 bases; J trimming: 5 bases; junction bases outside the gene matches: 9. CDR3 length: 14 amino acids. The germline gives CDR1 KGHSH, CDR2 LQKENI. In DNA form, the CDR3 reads TGTGCCAGCTCTACAGGGGATAAAGTTTATGGCTACACCTTC. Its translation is CASSTGDKVYGYTF.

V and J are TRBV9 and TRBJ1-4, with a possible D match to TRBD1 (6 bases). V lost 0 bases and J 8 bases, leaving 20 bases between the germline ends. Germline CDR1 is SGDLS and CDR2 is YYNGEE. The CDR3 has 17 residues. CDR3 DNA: TGTGCCAGCAGCGTAGGAACGACAGGTGGCCCTAGGGAAAAACTGTTTTTT. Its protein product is CASSVGTTGGPREKLFF.

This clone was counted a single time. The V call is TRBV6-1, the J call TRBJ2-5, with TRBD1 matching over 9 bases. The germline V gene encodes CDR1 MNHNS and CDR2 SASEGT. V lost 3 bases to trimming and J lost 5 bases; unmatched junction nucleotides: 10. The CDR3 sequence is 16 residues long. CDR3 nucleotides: TGTGCCAGCAGTGAGCCGACAGGGGGATTAGTGGAGACCCAGTACTTC. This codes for CASSEPTGGLVETQYF.

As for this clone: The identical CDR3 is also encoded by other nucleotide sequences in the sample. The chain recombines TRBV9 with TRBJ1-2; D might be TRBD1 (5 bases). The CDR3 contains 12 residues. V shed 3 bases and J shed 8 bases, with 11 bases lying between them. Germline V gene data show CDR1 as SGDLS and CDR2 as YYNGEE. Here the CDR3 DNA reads TGTGCCAGCAGCGGAACAGGTGTCGGCTACACCTTC. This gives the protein CASSGTGVGYTF.

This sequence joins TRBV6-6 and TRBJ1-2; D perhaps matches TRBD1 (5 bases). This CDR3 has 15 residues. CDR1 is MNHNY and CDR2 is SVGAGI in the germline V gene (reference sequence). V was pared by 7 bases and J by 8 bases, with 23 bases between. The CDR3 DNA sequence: TGTGCCAGCACCCCCCCCCTAGAAGGGGCCTTCGGCTACACCTTC. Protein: CASTPPLEGAFGYTF.